What follows are 13 T cell receptor beta chains derived from one specimen sequenced in a study of shared clonotypes between healthy human individuals. Clones were read by immunoSEQ multiplex PCR, and TCRdb kept only the in-frame ones, dropping some. The table lists about 1.5 million clones, about 96% of them singletons. Material for sequencing was naive CD4+ T cells sorted from blood. Subset given: CD45RA+ positively selected. These TCRs come from a young man in good health.

The J gene is TRBJ2-5, the V gene TRBV5-1, with 9 nucleotides matching TRBD1. Trimming removed 5 bases from V and 1 base from J; junction bases left unmatched: 6. Germline values: CDR1 SGHRS, CDR2 YFSETQ. The CDR3 contains 15 residues. Here the CDR3 DNA reads TGCGCCAGCAGTTTCGGGGACAGGGCCCAAGAGACCCAGTACTTC. Amino acid sequence: CASSFGDRAQETQYF.

This sequence joins TRBV27 and TRBJ1-2; TRBD1 aligns across 7 bases. Germline V gene lookup returns CDR1 MNHEY and CDR2 SMNVEV (reference sequence). This CDR3 is 12 amino acids long. The V segment lost 5 bases and the J segment 7 bases; nucleotides outside the gene matches: 4. DNA for the CDR3: TGTGCCAGCAGTACGAGGACAGGTGGCTACACCTTC. It translates to CASSTRTGGYTF.

V is TRBV6-5 and J is TRBJ1-3; D is undetermined. Per the germline V gene, CDR1 is MNHEY and CDR2 is SVGAGI. This CDR3 contains 15 residues. V lost 4 bases to trimming and J lost 0 bases, with 10 bases between them. In DNA, the CDR3 is TGTGCCAGCAGTTCCTCCGGTTCCTCTGGAAACACCATATATTTT. Protein sequence: CASSSSGSSGNTIYF.

The rearrangement uses TRBV7-2 and TRBJ2-7; perhaps TRBD2 as D (5 bases). The CDR3 is 16 residues long. V lost 2 bases and J lost 3, with 17 bases in between. Germline loops: CDR1 SGHTA, CDR2 FQGNSA. The CDR3 here is CASSLNRGRRHYEQYF. CDR3 DNA: TGTGCCAGCAGCTTAAATCGAGGGCGGCGGCACTACGAGCAGTACTTC.

The chain has TRBV18 and TRBJ2-5; 7 bases align to TRBD1. The germline gives CDR1 KGHSH, CDR2 LQKENI. The V segment lost 1 base and the J segment 2 bases; nucleotides outside the gene matches: 10. The CDR3 has 17 amino acids. This CDR3 reads CASSPLSQLGQQETQYF. The CDR3 coding sequence is TGTGCCAGCTCACCACTTTCGCAATTGGGACAGCAAGAGACCCAGTACTTC.

The V and J genes are TRBV29-1 and TRBJ2-2, with TRBD1 matching 10 bases. Germline V gene sequence: CDR1 SQVTM, CDR2 ANQGSEA. The J segment lost 6 bases and the V segment lost 5 bases, leaving 6 bases of the junction unmatched. The CDR3 spans 14 residues. This CDR3 is CSVKRTGGSGELFF. The CDR3 DNA is TGCAGCGTTAAGAGGACAGGGGGGTCCGGGGAGCTGTTTTTT.

The rearrangement uses TRBV9 and TRBJ2-1, with 11 bases aligning to TRBD1. Germline-derived CDR1 and CDR2 are SGDLS and YYNGEE. This CDR3 has 16 amino acids. The junction had 6 bases not matched to a gene; V was cut back by 4 bases and J by 3 bases. As DNA, the CDR3 is TGTGCCAGCAGCCGAAGGGACAGGGGGTTCTACAATGAGCAGTTCTTC. Amino acid sequence: CASSRRDRGFYNEQFF. The full variable domain, in which reference TRBV9 and TRBJ2-1 provide the parts outside the CDR3, is DSGVTQTPKHLITATGQRVTLRCSPRSGDLSVYWYQQSLDQGLQFLIQYYNGEERAKGNILERFSAQQFPDLHSELNLSSLELGDSALYFCASSRRDRGFYNEQFFGPGTRLTVL.

The rearrangement links TRBV5-1 to TRBJ2-1, with TRBD1 as a possible D gene (5 bases). This CDR3 is built from 14 residues. From germline, CDR1 is SGHRS and CDR2 YFSETQ. Between the trimmed V and J ends, which lost 3 bases and 9 bases, there was a span of 16 bases. The CDR3: CASSSGSIDSEQFF. CDR3 DNA sequence: TGCGCCAGCAGCTCGGGTAGCATCGACAGTGAGCAGTTCTTC.

CDR3 residues: CASTSLRSGDTQYF. CDR3 DNA sequence: TGTGCCAGCACCTCGCTCCGGAGCGGAGATACGCAGTATTTT. This rearrangement joins TRBV5-6 to TRBJ2-3, with D possibly matching TRBD2 (5 bases). Trimming stripped 6 bases from V and 5 bases from J, with 16 bases between. Germline V gene sequence: CDR1 SGHDT, CDR2 YYEEEE. This CDR3 contains 14 residues.

The chain combines TRBV5-6 with TRBJ1-2; TRBD1 is a possible D gene (6 bases). The germline gives CDR1 SGHDT, CDR2 YYEEEE. The CDR3 extends over 14 amino acids. The V end lost 4 bases, the J end lost 5 bases, and 15 bases lay between the germline ends. The CDR3 protein is CASSPAGAWYGYTF. The CDR3 DNA follows: TGTGCCAGCAGCCCGGCGGGGGCGTGGTATGGCTACACCTTC.

The chain links TRBV7-8 to TRBJ2-7, with a weak D call TRBD2 (6 bases). This CDR3 contains 17 residues. V was shortened by 0 bases and J by 4 bases, with 19 bases between the two germline ends. Germline CDR1 SGHVS, CDR2 FQNEAQ. CDR3 loop: CASSLALGTASIYEQYF. The DNA of the CDR3 is TGTGCCAGCAGCTTAGCGCTTGGGACTGCTAGTATTTACGAGCAGTACTTC.

This clone was observed once. This sample includes further DNA sequences coding for the same CDR3. CDR3 region: CASSLPGRSTDTQYF. The CDR3 nucleotides read TGTGCCAGCAGCTTACCCGGGCGTAGCACAGATACGCAGTATTTT. J is TRBJ2-3 and V is TRBV5-4; D gene ambiguous. V lost 2 bases, J lost 0 bases, and 10 bases lay in between. The CDR3 is 15 amino acids. Looked up from germline, CDR1 is SGHNT and CDR2 is YYREEE (reference sequence).

The chain employs TRBV5-1 and TRBJ2-7, with 8 positions matching TRBD2. V trimming: 4 bases; J trimming: 4 bases; junction bases outside the gene matches: 13. This CDR3 contains 16 residues. Germline CDR1 reads SGHRS; CDR2 reads YFSETQ. In nucleotides, the CDR3 is TGCGCCAGCAGCCTCACGACAGCGGGAGATACATACGAGCAGTACTTC. It encodes CASSLTTAGDTYEQYF.